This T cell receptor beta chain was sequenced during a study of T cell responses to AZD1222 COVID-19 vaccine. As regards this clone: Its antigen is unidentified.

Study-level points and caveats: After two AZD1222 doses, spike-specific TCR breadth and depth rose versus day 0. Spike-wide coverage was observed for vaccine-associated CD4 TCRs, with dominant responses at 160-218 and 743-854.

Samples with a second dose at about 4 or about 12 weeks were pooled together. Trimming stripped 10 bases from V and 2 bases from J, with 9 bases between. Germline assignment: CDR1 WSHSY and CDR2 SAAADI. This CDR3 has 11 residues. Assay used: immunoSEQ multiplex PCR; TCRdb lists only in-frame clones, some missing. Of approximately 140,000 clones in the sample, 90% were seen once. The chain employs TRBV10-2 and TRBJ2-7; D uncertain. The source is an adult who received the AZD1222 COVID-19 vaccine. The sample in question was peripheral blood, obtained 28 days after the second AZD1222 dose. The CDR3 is CATAAPYEQYF. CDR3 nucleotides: TGCGCCACCGCAGCCCCCTACGAGCAGTACTTC.